This is a list of T cell receptor beta chains from one sample in a study of T cell repertoires in cytomegalovirus infection. TCRdb re-called the reads with MiXCR, one entry per CDR3 protein. Altogether around 530,000 distinct CDR3 sequences are present, 16% being singletons, with the ten largest covering around 25%. Sequencing used CD8+ T cells from PBMCs. The receptors shown here come from a human donor in good health (CMV status not recorded). Some clones in this sample may be carry-over from other donors' samples. Each CDR3 is given with its conserved first and last residue. A D gene is named only where the DNA matches it firmly. Clone size is given for some rows only: seen once, a few or many times, or a class if the clone is expanded.

>TRBJ2-1|few|TRBV7-8|.
CASSLEKRANEQFF
TGTGCCAGCAGCCTAGAAAAACGGGCAAATGAGCAGTTCTTC
>TRBJ2-2|few|TRBV29-1|.
CSVAPDRSFTGELFF
TGCAGCGTTGCTCCGGATCGATCATTCACCGGGGAGCTGTTTTTT
>TRBJ2-7|many|TRBV27|TRBD2
CASSRSSGRAGNEQYF
TGTGCCAGCAGTCGATCTAGCGGGAGGGCGGGGAACGAGCAGTACTTC
>TRBJ2-1|many|TRBV4-2|.
CASSQDGDARDEQFF
TGTGCCAGCAGCCAAGATGGGGACGCCAGGGATGAGCAGTTCTTC
>TRBJ2-2|.|TRBV20-1|TRBD2
CSASSTSGWGTGELFF
TGCAGTGCTTCTTCGACTAGCGGTTGGGGTACCGGGGAGCTGTTTTTT
>TRBJ1-2|.|TRBV5-1|.
CASSTRGSGDGYTF
TGCGCCAGCAGCACCAGGGGTTCTGGAGATGGCTACACCTTC
>TRBJ1-5|.|TRBV20-1|TRBD1
CSARDPYGQGRQPQHF
TGCAGTGCTAGAGACCCCTATGGACAGGGAAGACAGCCCCAGCATTTT
>TRBJ2-7|many|TRBV12-3/TRBV12-4|.
CASSLGSPSTYEQYF
TGTGCCAGCAGTTTGGGGAGTCCCTCGACCTACGAGCAGTACTTC
>TRBJ2-1|few|TRBV24-1|TRBD1
CATSELTGGNEQFF
TGTGCCACCAGTGAACTGACAGGGGGGAATGAGCAGTTCTTC
>TRBJ2-3|many|TRBV7-9|.
CASSPGEDTQYF
TGTGCCAGCAGCCCAGGGGAGGATACGCAGTATTTT
>TRBJ1-1|.|TRBV29-1|.
CSVPGLMTDTEAFF
TGCAGCGTTCCCGGACTCATGACGGACACTGAAGCTTTCTTT
>TRBJ2-2|.|TRBV27|.
CASSSGPSGELFF
TGTGCCAGCAGTTCAGGGCCTTCTGGGGAGCTGTTTTTT
>TRBJ1-2|.|TRBV19|TRBD1
CASTDSGTGDYGYTF
TGTGCCAGTACCGATTCCGGGACAGGGGATTATGGCTACACCTTC
>TRBJ2-2|few|TRBV7-9|TRBD1
CASSLPGQGWTGELFF
TGTGCCAGCAGCTTACCGGGACAGGGGTGGACCGGGGAGCTGTTTTTT
>TRBJ1-5|.|TRBV10-2|.
CATQWRAYNQPQHF
TGCGCCACCCAGTGGAGGGCCTACAATCAGCCCCAGCATTTT
>TRBJ2-7|.|TRBV20-1|TRBD2
CSAKKAGFSYEQYF
TGCAGTGCTAAAAAAGCGGGATTCTCCTACGAGCAGTACTTC
>TRBJ2-1|.|TRBV9|TRBD1
CASSARQGGEQFF
TGTGCCAGCAGCGCACGACAGGGGGGTGAGCAGTTCTTC
>TRBJ2-3|many|TRBV7-3|.
CASSLTPKERKGGPTDTQYF
TGTGCCAGCAGCCTGACCCCTAAGGAGCGAAAGGGCGGTCCGACAGATACGCAGTATTTT
>TRBJ1-1|many|TRBV4-1|TRBD1
CASSQVLRGMNTEAFF
TGCGCCAGCAGCCAAGTCCTCAGGGGGATGAACACTGAAGCTTTCTTT
>TRBJ2-7|.|TRBV9|TRBD1
CASSVNSGQGPYEQYF
TGTGCCAGCAGCGTTAATTCGGGACAGGGCCCCTACGAGCAGTACTTC
>TRBJ1-1|many|TRBV19|.
CASSIWEANTEAFF
TGTGCCAGTAGTATTTGGGAGGCGAACACTGAAGCTTTCTTT
>TRBJ1-1|many|TRBV12-5|.
CASGPPGRGAPAFF
TGTGCTAGTGGTCCGCCCGGAAGGGGGGCACCAGCTTTCTTT
>TRBJ1-3|many|TRBV7-2|.
CASSLPGENTIYF
TGTGCCAGCAGCCTCCCTGGGGAGAACACCATATATTTT
>TRBJ1-1|.|TRBV14|.
CASSQAGKGTEAFF
TGTGCCAGCAGCCAAGCAGGGAAGGGTACTGAAGCTTTCTTT
>TRBJ2-2|.|TRBV28|.
CASSPPGVYTGELFF
TGTGCCAGCAGTCCTCCCGGGGTCTACACCGGGGAGCTGTTTTTT
>TRBJ2-2|.|TRBV27|.
CASSLSTRSGELFF
TGTGCCAGCAGTTTATCGACTAGATCCGGGGAGCTGTTTTTT
>TRBJ2-3|many|TRBV7-8|.
CASSSRQPSTDTQYF
TGTGCCAGCAGCTCCCGCCAGCCTAGCACAGATACGCAGTATTTT
>TRBJ2-1|many|TRBV7-3|TRBD2
CASSPPGAGGQDNEQFF
TGTGCCAGCAGCCCGCCGGGGGCGGGGGGTCAGGACAATGAGCAGTTCTTC
>TRBJ2-1|few|TRBV9|TRBD2
CASSATSGGAYNEQFF
TGTGCCAGCTCCGCGACTAGCGGAGGAGCCTACAATGAGCAGTTCTTC
>TRBJ2-1|many|TRBV28|TRBD2
CASSTRTSGTGDEQFF
TGTGCCAGCAGTACTCGGACTAGCGGAACGGGTGATGAGCAGTTCTTC
>TRBJ2-1|few|TRBV19|.
CASTAGAGINEQFF
TGTGCCAGTACCGCCGGGGCAGGGATCAATGAGCAGTTCTTC
>TRBJ1-5|many|TRBV11-2|.
CASSCGCGDSNQPQHF
TGTGCCAGCAGCTGCGGATGCGGAGATAGCAATCAGCCCCAGCATTTT
>TRBJ2-7|few|TRBV6-5|TRBD2
CASSPWAGGMYEQYF
TGTGCCAGCAGTCCGTGGGCGGGGGGGATGTACGAGCAGTACTTC
>TRBJ2-1|many|TRBV7-8|TRBD2
CASSFSLVGGRFQSSSYNEQFF
TGTGCCAGCAGCTTCAGCTTGGTGGGAGGGCGGTTCCAAAGCAGCTCCTACAATGAGCAGTTCTTC
>TRBJ2-7|many|TRBV12-3/TRBV12-4|.
CASSGWDATYEQYF
TGTGCCAGCAGTGGATGGGACGCAACCTACGAGCAGTACTTC
>TRBJ2-7|.|TRBV9|.
CASSSTGAGDEQYF
TGTGCCAGCAGCTCCACCGGGGCCGGAGACGAGCAGTACTTC
>TRBJ1-3|.|TRBV7-6|TRBD1
CASSSPSGTDSRAIYF
TGTGCCAGCAGCTCCCCCTCCGGGACAGACTCAAGAGCCATATATTTT
>TRBJ2-5|many|TRBV19|TRBD2
CASSSLYSGGQETQYF
TGTGCCAGTAGTTCTTTGTATAGCGGGGGACAAGAGACCCAGTACTTC
>TRBJ2-1|.|TRBV27|.
CASSPGTFPSSYNEQFF
TGTGCCAGCAGCCCCGGGACTTTTCCAAGCTCCTACAATGAGCAGTTCTTC
>TRBJ1-1|few|TRBV20-1|TRBD1
CSAREGLQGDTEAFF
TGCAGTGCTAGAGAGGGGCTACAGGGGGATACTGAAGCTTTCTTT